What follows is one T cell receptor (beta chain) and its context. The CDR3 extends over 16 amino acids. Trimming removed 5 bases at V and 0 bases at J, with 13 bases between. Per the germline V gene, CDR1 is SGHVS and CDR2 is FQNEAQ. Under the authors' procedure: Amplification of reference gene primers was used by the study to estimate nucleated cell counts. TCRdb's table, derived via immunoSEQ multiplex PCR, lists solely in-frame clones and lacks some. V and J calls and clone size are copied from that table; D and trimming were computed from the DNA. The sample carries more than 95,000 clones, around four fifths recorded once. The data originate from a study of blood T cell repertoires in COVID-19. At the level of the study: Acute and convalescent COVID-19 specimens originated in the United States, Italy and Spain. T cells, B-cell-depleted T cells, or PBMCs provided the cDNA or gDNA that served as material.

The clonotype comes from a man aged 55-75 years with acute or convalescent COVID-19. The chain couples TRBV7-8 to TRBJ1-4; TRBD1 might be the D (5 bases). The specimen was peripheral blood. CDR3 nucleotides: TGTGCCAGCAGCCCGAGACAGATCGCAACTAATGAAAAACTGTTTTTT. It codes for CASSPRQIATNEKLFF. The whole variable domain, remainder taken from reference TRBV7-8 and TRBJ1-4, is GAGVSQSPRYKVAKRGQDVALRCDPISGHVSLFWYQQALGQGPEFLTYFQNEAQLDKSGLPSDRFFAERPEGSVSTLKIQRTQQEDSAVYLCASSPRQIATNEKLFFGSGTQLSVL.